This T cell receptor (beta chain) originates from a study of blood T cell repertoires in COVID-19. Overall study context: Spain, Italy and the United States supplied samples that represented acute and convalescent COVID-19. The cDNA or gDNA used as material had been derived from T cells, B-cell-depleted T cells, or PBMCs.

CDR3 length: 14 amino acids. Germline V CDR1 and CDR2: MGHDK, SYGVNS. V lost 9 bases to trimming and J lost 4 bases, with 18 bases between them. In the authors' methods: The assay estimated nucleated cells by amplifying reference gene primers. Using immunoSEQ multiplex PCR, the repertoire was profiled, and TCRdb retains in-frame clones only, with some absent. That table supplies the V and J calls and clone size; D and trimming were determined from the DNA. Here the sample spans some 220,000 clones, less than 90% being singletons. This chain joins TRBV25-1 and TRBJ1-2, with D possibly matching TRBD1 (6 bases). Material for sequencing was peripheral blood. The receptor was isolated from a woman older than 75 with active or convalescent COVID-19. In DNA, the CDR3 is TGTGCCAGTGAGGGGGGGGGAGCTCGCTATGGCTACACCTTC. Its translation: CASEGGGARYGYTF.